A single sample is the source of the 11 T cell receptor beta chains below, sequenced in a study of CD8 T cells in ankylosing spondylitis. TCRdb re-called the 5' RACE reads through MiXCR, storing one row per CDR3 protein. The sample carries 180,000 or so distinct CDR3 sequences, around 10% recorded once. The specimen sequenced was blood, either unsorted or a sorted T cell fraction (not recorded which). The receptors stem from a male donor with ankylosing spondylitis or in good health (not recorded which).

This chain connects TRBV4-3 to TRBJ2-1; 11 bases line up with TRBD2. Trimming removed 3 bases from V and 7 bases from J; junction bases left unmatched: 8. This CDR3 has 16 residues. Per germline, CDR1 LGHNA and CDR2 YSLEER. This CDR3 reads CASSQARSGGANEQFF. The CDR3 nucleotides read TGCGCCAGCAGCCAGGCCCGTAGCGGGGGGGCAAATGAGCAGTTCTTC.

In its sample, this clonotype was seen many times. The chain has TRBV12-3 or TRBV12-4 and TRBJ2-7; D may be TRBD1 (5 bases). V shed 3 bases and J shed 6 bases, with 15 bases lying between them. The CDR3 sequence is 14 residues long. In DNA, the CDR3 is TGTGCCAGCAGTTTGACAGCTTCCTCTGGCGAGCAGTACTTC. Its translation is CASSLTASSGEQYF.

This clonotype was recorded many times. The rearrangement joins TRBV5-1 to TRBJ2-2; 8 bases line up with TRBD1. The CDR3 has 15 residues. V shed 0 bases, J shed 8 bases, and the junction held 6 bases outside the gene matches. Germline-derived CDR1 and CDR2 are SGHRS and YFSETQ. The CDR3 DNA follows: TGCGCCAGCAGCTTGGGGGGGACAGGCCGAGGGGAGCTGTTTTTT. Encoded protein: CASSLGGTGRGELFF.

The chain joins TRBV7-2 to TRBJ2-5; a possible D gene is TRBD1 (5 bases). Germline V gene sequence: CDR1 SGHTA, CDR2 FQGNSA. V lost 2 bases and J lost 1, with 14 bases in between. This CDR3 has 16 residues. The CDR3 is CASSLTGRRSQETQYF. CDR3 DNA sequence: TGTGCCAGCAGCTTAACAGGCCGGAGAAGCCAAGAGACCCAGTACTTC. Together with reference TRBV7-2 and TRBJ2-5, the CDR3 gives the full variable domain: GAGVSQSPSNKVTEKGKDVELRCDPISGHTALYWYRQSLGQGLEFLIYFQGNSAPDKSGLPSDRFSAERTGGSVSTLTIQRTQQEDSAVYLCASSLTGRRSQETQYFGPGTRLLVL.

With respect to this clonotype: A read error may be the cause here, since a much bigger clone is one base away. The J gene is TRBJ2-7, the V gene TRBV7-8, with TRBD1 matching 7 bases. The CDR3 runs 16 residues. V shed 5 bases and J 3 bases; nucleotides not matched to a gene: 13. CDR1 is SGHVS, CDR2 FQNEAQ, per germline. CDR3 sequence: CASSPRRGQVVYEQYF. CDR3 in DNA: TGTGCCAGCAGCCCGCGTCGCGGACAGGTGGTCTACGAGCAGTACTTC.

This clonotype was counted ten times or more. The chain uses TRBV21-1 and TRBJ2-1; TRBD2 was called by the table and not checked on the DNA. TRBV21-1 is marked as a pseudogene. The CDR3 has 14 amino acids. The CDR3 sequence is CASTGLADDNEQFF. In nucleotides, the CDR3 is TGTGCCAGCACCGGACTAGCGGACGACAATGAGCAGTTCTTC.

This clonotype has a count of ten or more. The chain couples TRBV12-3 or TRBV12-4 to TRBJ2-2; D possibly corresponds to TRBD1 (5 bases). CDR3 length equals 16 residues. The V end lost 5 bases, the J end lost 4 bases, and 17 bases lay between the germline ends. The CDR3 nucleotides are TGTGCCAGCAGTCAAGGACAAGGTTTAGGCACCGGGGAGCTGTTTTTT. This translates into CASSQGQGLGTGELFF.

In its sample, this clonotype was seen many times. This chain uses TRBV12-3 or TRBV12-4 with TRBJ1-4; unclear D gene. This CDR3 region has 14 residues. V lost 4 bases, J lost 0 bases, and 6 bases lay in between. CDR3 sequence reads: CASSWRATNEKLFF. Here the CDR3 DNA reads TGTGCCAGCAGTTGGCGTGCAACTAATGAAAAACTGTTTTTT.

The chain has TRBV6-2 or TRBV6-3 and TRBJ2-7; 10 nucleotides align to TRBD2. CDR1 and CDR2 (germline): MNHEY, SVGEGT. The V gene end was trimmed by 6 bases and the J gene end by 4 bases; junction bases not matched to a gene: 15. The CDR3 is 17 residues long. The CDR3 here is CASRPDSGGPWPYEQYF. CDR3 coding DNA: TGTGCCAGCAGACCTGATAGCGGGGGGCCTTGGCCTTACGAGCAGTACTTC.

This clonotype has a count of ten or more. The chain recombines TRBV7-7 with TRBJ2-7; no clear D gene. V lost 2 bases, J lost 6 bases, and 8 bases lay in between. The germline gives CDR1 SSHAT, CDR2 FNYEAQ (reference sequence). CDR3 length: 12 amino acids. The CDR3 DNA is TGTGCCAGCAGCTTAAAGATCTTCGAGCAGTACTTC. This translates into CASSLKIFEQYF.

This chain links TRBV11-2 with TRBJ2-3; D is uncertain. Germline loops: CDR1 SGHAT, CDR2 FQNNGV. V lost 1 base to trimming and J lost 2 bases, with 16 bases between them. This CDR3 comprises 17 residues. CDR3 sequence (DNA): TGTGCCAGCAGCTTAGGGTTACAGCGAGAGTCCACAGATACGCAGTATTTT. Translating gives CASSLGLQRESTDTQYF.